The 27 T cell receptor beta chains in this list originate from one sample, sequenced in a study of T cell responses to AZD1222 COVID-19 vaccine. Only in-frame clones appear in the TCRdb table, and some are missing; sequencing was by immunoSEQ multiplex PCR. The table includes around 100,000 clones, around 90% detected once. The sequencing here drew on peripheral blood, taken on day 0 of AZD1222 vaccination. Receptors were obtained from an adult in good health.

V usage is TRBV28 and J usage is TRBJ2-7, with 8 bases that match TRBD1. The V gene end was trimmed by 2 bases and the J gene end by 7 bases; junction bases not matched to a gene: 7. The CDR3 spans 14 residues. Germline CDR1 reads MDHEN; CDR2 reads SYDVKM. The CDR3 nucleotides read TGTGCCAGCAGTTTAAGACAGGGGACCCGGGAGCAGTACTTC. Translated, it gives CASSLRQGTREQYF.

The CDR3 loop reads CASIRQGGGTEAFF. The DNA of the CDR3 is TGTGCCAGCATCCGACAGGGAGGAGGGACTGAAGCTTTCTTT. The J gene is TRBJ1-1, the V gene TRBV2, with 7 nucleotides matching TRBD1. After removal of 7 bases from V and 5 bases from J, the junction contained 10 bases not matched to a gene. This CDR3 contains 14 residues. Germline assignment: CDR1 SNHLY and CDR2 FYNNEI.

This rearrangement joins TRBV19 to TRBJ1-5; 8 nucleotides match TRBD1. V shed 7 bases and J 6 bases; nucleotides not matched to a gene: 5. CDR1 LNHDA and CDR2 SQIVND come from the germline V gene (reference sequence). The CDR3 length is 13 residues. CDR3 bases: TGTGCCAGTATGGACAGGGAAGGTCAGCCCCAGCATTTT. This gives the protein CASMDREGQPQHF.

V usage is TRBV25-1 and J usage is TRBJ2-3; TRBD2 agrees at 8 bases. The ends lost 8 bases at V and 5 bases at J; junction bases unmatched: 9. The CDR3 extends over 14 amino acids. CDR1 MGHDK and CDR2 SYGVNS come from the germline V gene. The CDR3 sequence is CASGPGGPEDTQYF. The CDR3 DNA follows: TGTGCCAGCGGCCCGGGGGGGCCGGAAGATACGCAGTATTTT.

The chain links TRBV13 to TRBJ2-1, with D unclear. Germline loops: CDR1 PRHDT, CDR2 FYEKMQ (reference sequence). The CDR3 spans 12 residues. V gave up 0 bases and J gave up 4 bases, with 1 base separating them. The CDR3 nucleotides are TGTGCCAGCAGCTTAGGTTACAATGAGCAGTTCTTC. Translating it yields CASSLGYNEQFF.

In DNA form, the CDR3 reads TGTGCCAGCAGCCTGAGTTTCACAGGGGGCAACGAGCAGTACTTC. Translation gives CASSLSFTGGNEQYF. The chain recombines TRBV11-3 with TRBJ2-7, with 9 bases matching TRBD1. J gave up 5 bases and V 5 bases, and 10 bases lay outside the gene matches. Germline assignment: CDR1 SGHNT and CDR2 YENEEA. The length of the CDR3 is 15 residues.

The gene calls are TRBV27 and TRBJ1-2, with D perhaps TRBD1 (5 bases). Germline CDR1 reads MNHEY; CDR2 reads SMNVEV (reference sequence). The V end was cut by 4 bases, the J end by 8 bases, with 17 bases between. The CDR3 loop spans 14 amino acids. The CDR3 sequence: CASSSVIAQGGYTF. DNA of the CDR3: TGTGCCAGCAGTTCCGTAATAGCGCAGGGAGGCTACACCTTC.

CDR3 in amino acids: CASSPPGDLPSYTF. The DNA for the CDR3 is TGTGCCAGCAGCCCACCCGGGGACCTTCCCAGCTACACCTTC. This chain connects TRBV7-9 to TRBJ1-2; TRBD1 might be the D (5 bases). Trimming removed 5 bases at V and 9 bases at J, with 19 bases between. This CDR3 is built from 14 residues. CDR1 and CDR2 (germline): SEHNR, FQNEAQ (reference sequence).

The chain carries TRBV6-2 or TRBV6-3 and TRBJ2-7; no clear D gene. The ends were cut back, 2 bases at V and 2 bases at J, with 13 bases in the middle. Germline values: CDR1 MNHEY, CDR2 SVGEGT. The CDR3 covers 15 residues. This CDR3 is CASSYGRTDTYEQYF. The CDR3 coding sequence is TGTGCCAGCAGTTACGGTCGGACCGATACCTACGAGCAGTACTTC.

This chain joins TRBV14 and TRBJ2-5; 11 bases align to TRBD2. The CDR3 runs to 17 residues. Germline V lookup: CDR1 SGHDN, CDR2 FVKESK. V was clipped by 4 bases and J by 2 bases; unmatched bases: 9. CDR3 in DNA: TGTGCCAGCAGCCCCCGCGTCACTAGCGGGAGTCAAGAGACCCAGTACTTC. Protein: CASSPRVTSGSQETQYF. Supplemented by reference TRBV14 and TRBJ2-5, the full variable domain reads EAGVTQFPSHSVIEKGQTVTLRCDPISGHDNLYWYRRVMGKEIKFLLHFVKESKQDESGMPNNRFLAERTGGTYSTLKVQPAELEDSGVYFCASSPRVTSGSQETQYFGPGTRLLVL.

The chain joins TRBV7-3 to TRBJ2-7, with D hard to call. The CDR3 is 14 amino acids. V was clipped by 2 bases and J by 5 bases, with 13 bases between them. The germline V gene encodes CDR1 SGHTA and CDR2 FQGTGA. The CDR3 spells CASSLDAILNEQYF. The DNA of the CDR3 is TGTGCCAGCAGCTTAGACGCTATTCTAAACGAGCAGTACTTC.

The V call is TRBV2, the J call TRBJ2-7; tentative D call: TRBD2 (6 bases). The germline V and J ends were trimmed by 8 bases and 3 bases, with 8 bases remaining between them. The CDR3 has 11 residues. Germline lookup yields CDR1 SNHLY and CDR2 FYNNEI. This CDR3 is CASLTSYEQYF. For the CDR3, the DNA is TGTGCCAGCTTGACTAGCTACGAGCAGTACTTC.

The rearrangement joins TRBV7-2 to TRBJ1-2, with TRBD1 identical over 8 bases. CDR3 length: 15 amino acids. Germline loops: CDR1 SGHTA, CDR2 FQGNSA. The V and J ends lost 5 bases and 7 bases, in that order; junction bases with no gene match: 12. CDR3 loop: CASSLDRGGASGYTF. The CDR3 coding sequence is TGTGCCAGCAGCCTAGACAGGGGTGGGGCCTCTGGCTACACCTTC.

To note about this clone: Other nucleotide sequences from this sample produce the same CDR3. This rearrangement joins TRBV24-1 to TRBJ2-5, with D perhaps TRBD1 or TRBD2 (6 bases each). The V end was cut by 2 bases, the J end by 5 bases, with 11 bases between. This CDR3 contains 14 residues. Germline-derived CDR1 and CDR2 are KGHDR and SFDVKD. In nucleotides, the CDR3 is TGTGCCACCAGTGATTCCAGGGGAGGCGAGACCCAGTACTTC. It specifies CATSDSRGGETQYF.

This chain connects TRBV11-2 to TRBJ2-3; a possible D gene is TRBD2 (6 bases). Germline assignment: CDR1 SGHAT and CDR2 FQNNGV. The CDR3 totals 16 residues. Trimming took 7 bases from V and 2 from J, leaving 19 bases between them. CDR3 nucleotides: TGTGCCAGCAAAAGAGGCTATGCGGGACCCACAGATACGCAGTATTTT. Protein product: CASKRGYAGPTDTQYF.

This rearrangement joins TRBV7-2 to TRBJ1-1, with D tentatively TRBD1 (5 bases). Germline loops: CDR1 SGHTA, CDR2 FQGNSA. V was trimmed by 5 bases and J by 2 bases, leaving 15 bases between them. CDR3 length: 15 residues. CDR3 region: CASSVQMGTNTEAFF. As DNA, the CDR3 is TGTGCCAGCAGCGTTCAAATGGGGACCAACACTGAAGCTTTCTTT.

The V call is TRBV3-1 (or the pseudogene TRBV3-2), the J call TRBJ1-1; D unresolved. Germline CDR1 and CDR2: LGHDT and YNNKEL (reference sequence). The CDR3 contains 13 residues. V gave up 1 base and J gave up 8 bases, with 11 bases separating them. The CDR3 protein is CASSQGGLQEAFF. The DNA of the CDR3 is TGTGCCAGCAGCCAAGGCGGTCTGCAAGAAGCTTTCTTT.

The V call is TRBV2, the J call TRBJ2-2, with D perhaps matching TRBD1 (5 bases). The germline CDR1 and CDR2 sequences are SNHLY and FYNNEI. CDR3 length: 14 amino acids. V gave up 3 bases and J gave up 7 bases, with 12 bases separating them. The CDR3 sequence: CASSEFREVGELFF. The CDR3 DNA reads as TGTGCCAGCAGTGAGTTCAGGGAAGTCGGGGAGCTGTTTTTT.

The genes are TRBV5-8 and TRBJ2-7; tentatively, D is TRBD1 (5 bases). This CDR3 comprises 14 residues. From germline, CDR1 is SGHTS and CDR2 YDEGEE. V shed 0 bases and J shed 5 bases, with 12 bases lying between them. The CDR3 region is CASSLGAGLHEQYF. As DNA, the CDR3 is TGTGCCAGCAGCTTGGGCGCAGGGTTGCACGAGCAGTACTTC.

The chain uses TRBV9 and TRBJ2-7, with 9 bases aligning to TRBD1. This CDR3 is built from 14 residues. V dropped 3 bases and J dropped 7; count of bases not matched to a gene: 8. Germline assignment: CDR1 SGDLS and CDR2 YYNGEE. This chain's CDR3 is CASSESGQGREQYF. The CDR3 DNA sequence: TGTGCCAGCAGCGAGTCGGGACAGGGAAGGGAGCAGTACTTC.

This sequence joins TRBV6-5 and TRBJ1-6, with 8 bases aligning to TRBD1. Per the germline V gene, CDR1 is MNHEY and CDR2 is SVGAGI. V lost 5 bases, J lost 6 bases, and 3 bases stayed unmatched. The CDR3 sequence is 14 residues long. CDR3 loop: CASSPQGANSPLHF. The CDR3 DNA sequence: TGTGCCAGCAGTCCCCAGGGGGCTAATTCACCCCTCCACTTT.

The rearrangement uses TRBV18 and TRBJ1-1; D gene ambiguous. CDR1 is KGHSH and CDR2 is LQKENI in the germline V gene. Trimming cost V 2 bases and J 6 bases, with 10 bases left between them. This CDR3 is built from 13 residues. CDR3 bases: TGTGCCAGCTCACCAAGGCAGCGGGCTGAAGCTTTCTTT. Amino acids: CASSPRQRAEAFF.

This chain connects TRBV2 to TRBJ2-2; D unresolved. The CDR3 has 13 residues. With 1 base removed from V and 8 bases from J, the gap between germline ends came to 8 bases. Germline V gene lookup returns CDR1 SNHLY and CDR2 FYNNEI. CDR3 region: CASSEGPRGELFF. The DNA for the CDR3 is TGTGCCAGCAGTGAAGGCCCTAGGGGGGAGCTGTTTTTT.

The chain has TRBV7-2 and TRBJ1-5; 7 nucleotides match TRBD1. From germline, CDR1 is SGHTA and CDR2 FQGNSA. CDR3 length: 15 amino acids. V lost 2 bases to trimming and J lost 7 bases; unmatched junction nucleotides: 8. Here the CDR3 reads CASSLRQGGGQPQHF. The CDR3 nucleotides are TGTGCCAGCAGCTTACGACAGGGTGGAGGCCAGCCCCAGCATTTT.

The chain links TRBV9 to TRBJ2-1; D remains ambiguous. Per germline, CDR1 SGDLS and CDR2 YYNGEE. This CDR3 comprises 17 residues. Trimming stripped 0 bases from V and 5 bases from J, with 18 bases between. The CDR3 loop is CASSVEVGPSRHNEQFF. The CDR3 DNA reads as TGTGCCAGCAGCGTAGAAGTCGGGCCGAGTAGGCACAATGAGCAGTTCTTC.

This clone was detected only once. The chain links TRBV4-3 to TRBJ2-1, with D uncertain. Germline CDR1 LGHNA, CDR2 YSLEER. There are 16 residues in the CDR3. The V and J ends lost 0 bases and 6 bases respectively, with 15 bases between them. The CDR3 coding sequence is TGCGCCAGCAGCCAAGATGGGGTGGCCCCTGGCAATGAGCAGTTCTTC. It encodes CASSQDGVAPGNEQFF.

The CDR3 DNA is TGCGCCAGCAGCCAAGAGGAGAGGGGAGTGAAAGCTGAAGCTTTCTTT. It is translated as CASSQEERGVKAEAFF. The rearrangement joins TRBV4-1 to TRBJ1-1, with a weak D call TRBD1 (5 bases). V was trimmed by 0 bases and J by 6 bases, leaving 17 bases between them. There are 16 residues in the CDR3. Germline CDR1 MGHRA, CDR2 YSYEKL.